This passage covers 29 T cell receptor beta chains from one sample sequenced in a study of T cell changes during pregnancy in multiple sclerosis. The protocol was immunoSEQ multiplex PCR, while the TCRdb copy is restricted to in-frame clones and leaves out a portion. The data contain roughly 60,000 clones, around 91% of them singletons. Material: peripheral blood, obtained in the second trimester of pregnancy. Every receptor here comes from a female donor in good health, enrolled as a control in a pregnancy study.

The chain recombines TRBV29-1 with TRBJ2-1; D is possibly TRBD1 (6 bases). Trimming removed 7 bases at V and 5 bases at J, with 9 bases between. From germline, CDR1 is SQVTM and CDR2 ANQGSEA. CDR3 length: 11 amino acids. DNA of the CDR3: TGCAGCGGGGGACATCACAATGAGCAGTTCTTC. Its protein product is CSGGHHNEQFF.

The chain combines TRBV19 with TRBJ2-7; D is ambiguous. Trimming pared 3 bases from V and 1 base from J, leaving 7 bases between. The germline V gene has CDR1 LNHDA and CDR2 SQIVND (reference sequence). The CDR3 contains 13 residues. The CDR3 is CASSISQSYEQYF. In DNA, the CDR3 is TGTGCCAGTAGTATCAGTCAGTCCTACGAGCAGTACTTC.

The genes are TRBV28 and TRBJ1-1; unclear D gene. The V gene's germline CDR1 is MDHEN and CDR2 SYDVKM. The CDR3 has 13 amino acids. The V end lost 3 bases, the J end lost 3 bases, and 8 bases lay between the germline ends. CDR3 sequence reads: CASSLRGHTEAFF. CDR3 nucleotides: TGTGCCAGCAGTTTGCGAGGGCACACTGAAGCTTTCTTT.

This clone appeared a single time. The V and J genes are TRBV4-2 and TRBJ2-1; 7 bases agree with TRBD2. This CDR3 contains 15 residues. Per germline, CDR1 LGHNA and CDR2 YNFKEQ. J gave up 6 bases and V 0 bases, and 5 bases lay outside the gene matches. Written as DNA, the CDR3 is TGTGCCAGCAGCCAAGAGTCTAGCGGTAGCAATGAGCAGTTCTTC. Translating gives CASSQESSGSNEQFF.

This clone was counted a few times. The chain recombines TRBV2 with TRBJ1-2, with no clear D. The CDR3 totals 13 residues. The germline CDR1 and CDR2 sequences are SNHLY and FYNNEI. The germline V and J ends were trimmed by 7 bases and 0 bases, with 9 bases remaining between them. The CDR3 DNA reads TGTGCCAGCACCGCAGGAACTAACTATGGCTACACCTTC. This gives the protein CASTAGTNYGYTF.

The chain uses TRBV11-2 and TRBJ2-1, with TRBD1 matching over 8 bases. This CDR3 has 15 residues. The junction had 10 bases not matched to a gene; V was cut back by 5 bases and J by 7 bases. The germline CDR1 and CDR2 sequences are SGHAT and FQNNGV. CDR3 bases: TGTGCCAGCAGCGCGGCCAGGGGGCGCTGGAATGAGCAGTTCTTC. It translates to CASSAARGRWNEQFF.

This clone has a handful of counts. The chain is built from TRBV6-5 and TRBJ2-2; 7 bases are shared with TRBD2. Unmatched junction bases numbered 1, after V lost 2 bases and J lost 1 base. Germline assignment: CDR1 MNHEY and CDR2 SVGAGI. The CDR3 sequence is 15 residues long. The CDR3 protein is CASSYQRENTGELFF. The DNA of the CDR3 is TGTGCCAGCAGTTACCAGCGGGAGAACACCGGGGAGCTGTTTTTT.

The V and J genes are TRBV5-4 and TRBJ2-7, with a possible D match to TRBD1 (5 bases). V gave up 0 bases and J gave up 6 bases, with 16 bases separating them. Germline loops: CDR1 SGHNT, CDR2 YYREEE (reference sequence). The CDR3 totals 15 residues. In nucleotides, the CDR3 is TGTGCCAGCAGCTTGGGGTTGGGCCAGGGAAGCGAGCAGTACTTC. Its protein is CASSLGLGQGSEQYF.

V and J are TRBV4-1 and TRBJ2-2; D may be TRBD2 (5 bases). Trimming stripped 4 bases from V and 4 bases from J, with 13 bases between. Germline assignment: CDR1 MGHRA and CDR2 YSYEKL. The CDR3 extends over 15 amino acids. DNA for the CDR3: TGCGCCAGCAGCCGACCTAGCTATGGCACCGGGGAGCTGTTTTTT. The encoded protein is CASSRPSYGTGELFF.

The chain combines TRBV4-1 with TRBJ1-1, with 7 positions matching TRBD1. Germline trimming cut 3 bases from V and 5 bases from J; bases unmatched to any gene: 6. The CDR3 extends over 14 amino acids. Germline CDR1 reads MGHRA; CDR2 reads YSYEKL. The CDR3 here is CASSQTEQGTEAFF. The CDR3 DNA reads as TGCGCCAGCAGCCAGACAGAACAGGGGACTGAAGCTTTCTTT.

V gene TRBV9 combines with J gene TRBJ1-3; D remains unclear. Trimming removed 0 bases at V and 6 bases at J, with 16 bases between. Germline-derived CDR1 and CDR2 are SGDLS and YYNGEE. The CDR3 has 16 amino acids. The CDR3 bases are TGTGCCAGCAGCGTAGCTAGCCTCGTTCCGGAAAACACCATATATTTT. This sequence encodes CASSVASLVPENTIYF.

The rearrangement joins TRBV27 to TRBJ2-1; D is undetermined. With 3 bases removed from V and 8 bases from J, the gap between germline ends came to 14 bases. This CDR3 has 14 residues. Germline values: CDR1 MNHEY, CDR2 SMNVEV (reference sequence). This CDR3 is CASSLSFPLHEQFF. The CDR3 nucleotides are TGTGCCAGCAGTTTGTCTTTCCCCCTCCATGAGCAGTTCTTC.

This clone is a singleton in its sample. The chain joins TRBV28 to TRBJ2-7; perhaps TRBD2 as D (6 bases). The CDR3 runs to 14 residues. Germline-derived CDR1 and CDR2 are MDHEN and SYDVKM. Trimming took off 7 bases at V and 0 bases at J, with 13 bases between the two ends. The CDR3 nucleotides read TGTGCCAGCAAGGGCTGGAGGGACTCCTACGAGCAGTACTTC. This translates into CASKGWRDSYEQYF.

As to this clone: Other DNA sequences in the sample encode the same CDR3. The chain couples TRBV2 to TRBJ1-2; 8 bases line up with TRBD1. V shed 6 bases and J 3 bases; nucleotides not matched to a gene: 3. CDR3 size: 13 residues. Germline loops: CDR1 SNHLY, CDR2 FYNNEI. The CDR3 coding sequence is TGTGCCAGCAGCGGACAGGGACACTATGGCTACACCTTC. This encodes CASSGQGHYGYTF.

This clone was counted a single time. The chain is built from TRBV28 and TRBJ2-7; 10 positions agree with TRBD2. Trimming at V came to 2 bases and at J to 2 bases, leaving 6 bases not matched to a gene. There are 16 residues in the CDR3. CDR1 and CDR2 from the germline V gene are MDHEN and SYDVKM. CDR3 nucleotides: TGTGCCAGCAGTTTAGGAGGACTAGCGGAAACCTACGAGCAGTACTTC. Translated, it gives CASSLGGLAETYEQYF.

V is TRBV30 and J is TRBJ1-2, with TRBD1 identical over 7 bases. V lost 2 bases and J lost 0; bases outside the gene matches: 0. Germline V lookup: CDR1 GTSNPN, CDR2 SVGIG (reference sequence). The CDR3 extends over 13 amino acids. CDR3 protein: CAWSTGANYGYTF. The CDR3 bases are TGTGCCTGGAGTACAGGGGCTAACTATGGCTACACCTTC.

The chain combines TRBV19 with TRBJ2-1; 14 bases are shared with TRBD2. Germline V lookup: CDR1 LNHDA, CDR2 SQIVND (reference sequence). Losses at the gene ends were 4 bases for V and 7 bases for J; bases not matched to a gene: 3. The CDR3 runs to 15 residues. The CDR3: CASSKTSGGVNEQFF. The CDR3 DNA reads TGTGCCAGTAGTAAGACTAGCGGGGGGGTGAATGAGCAGTTCTTC.

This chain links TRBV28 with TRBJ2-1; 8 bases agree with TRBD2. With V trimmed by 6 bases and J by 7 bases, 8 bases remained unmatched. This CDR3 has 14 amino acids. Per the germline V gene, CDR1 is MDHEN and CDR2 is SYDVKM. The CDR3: CASRSGRGLNEQFF. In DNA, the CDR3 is TGTGCCAGCAGGAGCGGGAGAGGGTTAAATGAGCAGTTCTTC.

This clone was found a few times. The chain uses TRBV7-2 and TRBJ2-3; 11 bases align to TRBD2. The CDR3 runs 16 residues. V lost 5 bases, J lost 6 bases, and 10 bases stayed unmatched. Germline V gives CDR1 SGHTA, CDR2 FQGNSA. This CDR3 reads CASSHPLAGGRDTQYF. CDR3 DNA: TGTGCCAGCAGCCACCCCCTAGCGGGGGGCAGGGATACGCAGTATTTT.

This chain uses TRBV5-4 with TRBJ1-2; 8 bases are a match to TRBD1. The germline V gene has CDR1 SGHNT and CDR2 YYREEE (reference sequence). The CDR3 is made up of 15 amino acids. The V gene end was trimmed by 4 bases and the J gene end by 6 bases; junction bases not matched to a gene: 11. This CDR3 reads CASSVQSGQGNGYTF. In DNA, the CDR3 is TGTGCCAGCAGCGTCCAATCAGGACAGGGAAATGGCTACACCTTC.

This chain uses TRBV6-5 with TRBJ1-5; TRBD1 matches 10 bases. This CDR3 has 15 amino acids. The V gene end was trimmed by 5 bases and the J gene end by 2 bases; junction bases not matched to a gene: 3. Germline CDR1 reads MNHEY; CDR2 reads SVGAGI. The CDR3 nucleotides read TGTGCCAGCAGTGCCGGACAGGGGGGCAATCAGCCCCAGCATTTT. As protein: CASSAGQGGNQPQHF.

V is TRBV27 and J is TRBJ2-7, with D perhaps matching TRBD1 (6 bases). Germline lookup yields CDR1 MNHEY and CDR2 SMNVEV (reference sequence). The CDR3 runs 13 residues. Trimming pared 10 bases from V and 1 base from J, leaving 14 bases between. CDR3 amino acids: CATTDSLSYEQYF. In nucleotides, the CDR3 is TGTGCCACTACGGACAGCCTATCCTACGAGCAGTACTTC.

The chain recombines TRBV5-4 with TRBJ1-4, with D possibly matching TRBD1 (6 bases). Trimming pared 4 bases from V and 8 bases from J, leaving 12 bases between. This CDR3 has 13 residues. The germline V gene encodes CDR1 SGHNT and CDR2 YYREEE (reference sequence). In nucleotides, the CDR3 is TGTGCCAGCAGCAGGGGGAGGGGAGAAAAACTGTTTTTT. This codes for CASSRGRGEKLFF.

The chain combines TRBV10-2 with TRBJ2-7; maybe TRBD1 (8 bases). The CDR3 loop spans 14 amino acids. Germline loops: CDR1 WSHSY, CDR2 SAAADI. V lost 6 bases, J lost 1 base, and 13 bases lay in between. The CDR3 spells CASREQGGSYEQYF. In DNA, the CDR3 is TGCGCCAGCAGGGAACAGGGGGGGTCCTACGAGCAGTACTTC.

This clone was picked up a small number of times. As DNA, the CDR3 is TGTGCCAGCAGGCCAGCGGGAGTCGGAGAGCAGTTCTTC. It codes for CASRPAGVGEQFF. V usage is TRBV28 and J usage is TRBJ2-1; TRBD2 aligns across 8 bases. The V gene end was trimmed by 6 bases and the J gene end by 10 bases; junction bases not matched to a gene: 8. Germline loops: CDR1 MDHEN, CDR2 SYDVKM. The CDR3 contains 13 residues.

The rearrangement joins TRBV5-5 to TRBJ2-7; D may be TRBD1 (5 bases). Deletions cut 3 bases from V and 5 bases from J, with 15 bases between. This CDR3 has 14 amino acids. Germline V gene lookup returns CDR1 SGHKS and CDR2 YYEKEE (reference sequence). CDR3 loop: CASSWGPTGDEQYF. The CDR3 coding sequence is TGTGCCAGCAGCTGGGGCCCGACTGGAGACGAGCAGTACTTC.

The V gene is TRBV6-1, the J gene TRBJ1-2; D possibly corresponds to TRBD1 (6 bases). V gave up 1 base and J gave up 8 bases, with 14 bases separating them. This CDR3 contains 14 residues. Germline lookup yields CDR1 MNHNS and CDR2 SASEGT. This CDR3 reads CASSEGWGPWGYTF. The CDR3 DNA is TGTGCCAGCAGTGAAGGATGGGGGCCGTGGGGCTACACCTTC.

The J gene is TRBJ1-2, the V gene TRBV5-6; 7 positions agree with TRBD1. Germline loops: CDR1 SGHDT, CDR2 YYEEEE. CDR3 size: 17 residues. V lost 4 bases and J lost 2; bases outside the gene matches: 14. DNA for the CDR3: TGTGCCAGCAGCCCACAGGGGATGATTTGGCTCAACTATGGCTACACCTTC. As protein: CASSPQGMIWLNYGYTF.

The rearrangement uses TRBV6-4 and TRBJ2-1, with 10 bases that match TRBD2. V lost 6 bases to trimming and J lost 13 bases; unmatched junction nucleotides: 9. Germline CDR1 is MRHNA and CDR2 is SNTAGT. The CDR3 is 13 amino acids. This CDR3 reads CASSNSGRAEQFF. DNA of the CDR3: TGTGCCAGCAGCAACAGCGGGAGGGCCGAACAGTTCTTC.